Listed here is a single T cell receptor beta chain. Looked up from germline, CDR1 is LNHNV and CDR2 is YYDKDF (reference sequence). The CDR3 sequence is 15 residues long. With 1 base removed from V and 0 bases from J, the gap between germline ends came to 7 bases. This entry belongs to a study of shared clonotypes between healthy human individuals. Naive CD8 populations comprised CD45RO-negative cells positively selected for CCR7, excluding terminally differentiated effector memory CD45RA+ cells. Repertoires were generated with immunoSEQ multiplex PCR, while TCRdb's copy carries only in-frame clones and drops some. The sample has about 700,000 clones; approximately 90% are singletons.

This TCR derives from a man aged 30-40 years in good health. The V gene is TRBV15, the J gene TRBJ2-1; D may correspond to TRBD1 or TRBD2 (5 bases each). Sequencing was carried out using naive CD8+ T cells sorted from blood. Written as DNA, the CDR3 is TGTGCCACCAGCAGAGTGAGGGGCTCCTACAATGAGCAGTTCTTC. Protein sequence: CATSRVRGSYNEQFF.